Here is one TCR beta chain with its context. No antigen is known for it. The CDR3 covers 12 residues. V lost 10 bases and J 4 bases, leaving 11 bases between the germline ends. Per the germline V gene, CDR1 is MDHEN and CDR2 is SYDVKM. Autoimmune disease history or systemic immunosuppression led to patient exclusion. TCRdb's copy holds only in-frame clones and misses some; the assay was immunoSEQ multiplex PCR. The sample records under 35,000 clones, roughly 82% being singletons. The data were taken from a study of OX40 agonist ivuxolimab in advanced cancers. Overall study: Ivuxolimab, an agonistic anti-OX40 (CD134) antibody, was given to patients.

Study-level results: On average, CD8+ T cells had more expanded clones than CD4+. Antigen specificity of clonally expanded peripheral T cells was not established.

This sequence was found in an adult with an advanced solid tumor such as melanoma, head and neck, liver or kidney cancer. This sample comprised CD4+ or CD8+ T cells sorted from blood, obtained in a trial of the OX40 agonist ivuxolimab. The genes are TRBV28 and TRBJ1-5; D is possibly TRBD1 (5 bases). The CDR3 DNA reads TGTGCCATAGGGCAGGGTAATCAGCCCCAGCATTTT. Its protein is CAIGQGNQPQHF.